This passage covers 30 T cell receptor beta chains from one sample sequenced in a study of metastatic and nonmetastatic thyroid tumors. TCRdb re-called clones via MiXCR from the PCR reads. The repertoire holds 53,000 or so clones, with about 20% as singletons. Prior to thyroid surgery, none of the patients had received any treatment. The specimen sequenced was blood. These receptors originate from a female donor with papillary thyroid cancer or a benign thyroid nodule (not recorded which). Some clones in this sample may be carry-over from other donors' samples.

This chain links TRBV5-1 with TRBJ2-7; no clear D gene. The CDR3 has 15 residues. Germline CDR1 is SGHRS and CDR2 is YFSETQ. V was cut by 0 bases and J by 2 bases, with 12 bases left in between. CDR3 loop: CASSLVQCHPYEQYF. The CDR3 DNA reads as TGCGCCAGCAGCTTGGTACAGTGTCACCCCTACGAGCAGTACTTC.

This clone has at least ten counts. The chain employs TRBV28 and TRBJ2-7, with no clear D. Trimming stripped 1 base from V and 5 bases from J, with 3 bases between. Per germline, CDR1 MDHEN and CDR2 SYDVKM. This CDR3 region has 11 residues. The chain's CDR3 is CASSLFDEQYF. CDR3 DNA sequence: TGTGCCAGCAGTTTATTTGACGAGCAGTACTTC.

Many counts were recorded for this clone. The chain joins TRBV6-1 to TRBJ2-1; 14 bases map to TRBD2. The junction had 5 bases not matched to a gene; V was cut back by 6 bases and J by 10 bases. The germline V gene has CDR1 MNHNS and CDR2 SASEGT. This CDR3 has 14 residues. CDR3 sequence: CASSTGTSGREQFF. The CDR3 DNA reads as TGTGCCAGCAGCACCGGGACTAGCGGGAGAGAGCAGTTCTTC.

This clone was picked up a small number of times. The J gene is TRBJ2-1, the V gene TRBV6-1, with a possible D match to TRBD2 (5 bases). V was shortened by 2 bases and J by 6 bases, with 14 bases between the two germline ends. Germline V gives CDR1 MNHNS, CDR2 SASEGT. CDR3 length: 15 amino acids. The CDR3 here is CASSEKSSVINEQFF. CDR3 in DNA: TGTGCCAGCAGTGAAAAGAGTAGCGTGATCAATGAGCAGTTCTTC.

This clone was found many times. This specimen includes other DNA sequences encoding the same CDR3. The chain uses TRBV11-2 and TRBJ1-2; D gene ambiguous. Germline CDR1 reads SGHAT; CDR2 reads FQNNGV. Deletions cut 1 base from V and 0 bases from J, with 9 bases between. This CDR3 comprises 15 residues. CDR3 in DNA: TGTGCCAGCAGCTTAGCCATTACAGCTAACTATGGCTACACCTTC. It yields the protein CASSLAITANYGYTF.

This clone was counted at least ten times. The chain joins TRBV5-1 to TRBJ2-1, with D perhaps TRBD2 (7 bases). CDR1 is SGHRS and CDR2 is YFSETQ in the germline V gene. This CDR3 comprises 14 residues. Trimming took 5 bases from V and 6 from J, leaving 15 bases between them. CDR3 bases: TGCGCCAGCAGTATACAGGGAGGGGTCAATGAGCAGTTCTTC. Translating gives CASSIQGGVNEQFF. Complete variable domain (other parts from reference TRBV5-1 and TRBJ2-1): KAGVTQTPRYLIKTRGQQVTLSCSPISGHRSVSWYQQTPGQGLQFLFEYFSETQRNKGNFPGRFSGRQFSNSRSEMNVSTLELGDSALYLCASSIQGGVNEQFFGPGTRLTVL.

The J gene is TRBJ2-1, the V gene TRBV20-1; D is possibly TRBD1 or TRBD2 (6 bases each). The CDR3 contains 14 residues. V was cut by 0 bases and J by 2 bases, with 8 bases left in between. Per the germline V gene, CDR1 is DFQATT and CDR2 is SNEGSKA (reference sequence). This chain's CDR3 is CSAREGGTYNEQFF. Here the CDR3 DNA reads TGCAGTGCTAGAGAAGGGGGGACCTACAATGAGCAGTTCTTC.

Points on this clone: This could be a read error, since a much larger clone is one nucleotide away. The V and J genes are TRBV7-3 and TRBJ2-1; D is possibly TRBD2 (5 bases). CDR1 and CDR2 (germline): SGHTA, FQGTGA. The length of the CDR3 is 13 residues. V lost 3 bases to trimming and J lost 9 bases, with 12 bases between them. The CDR3 protein is CASSLDSWGEQFF. The CDR3 region has the DNA TGTGCCAGCAGCTTGGACTCCTGGGGTGAGCAGTTCTTC.

As for this clone: This may come from a read error, since a much larger clone is one base off. DNA of the CDR3: TGTGCCAGCAGCTTCGTTGGAAATGAGCAGTTCTTC. Translating it yields CASSFVGNEQFF. The V call is TRBV7-2, the J call TRBJ2-1; no definite D call. Germline values: CDR1 SGHTA, CDR2 FQGNSA. The V end lost 3 bases, the J end lost 7 bases, and 7 bases lay between the germline ends. The CDR3 length is 12 residues.

Regarding this clone: A much larger clone is a single base away; this may be a read error. DNA for the CDR3: TGTGCCCAGACTATGGGGCAGGGGGTCAGCTCTTGGGCCAACGTCCTGACTTTC. Encoded protein: CAQTMGQGVSSWANVLTF. The rearrangement links TRBV2 to TRBJ2-6, with 7 nucleotides matching TRBD1. Germline lookup yields CDR1 SNHLY and CDR2 FYNNEI. The CDR3 contains 18 residues.

The chain couples TRBV20-1 to TRBJ1-5; TRBD1 agrees at 7 bases. Looked up from germline, CDR1 is DFQATT and CDR2 is SNEGSKA (reference sequence). V gave up 8 bases and J gave up 7 bases; unmatched junction bases: 11. CDR3 size: 13 residues. The CDR3 region has the DNA TGCAGTAAGCACCAGGGGGTCGGGCAGCCCCAGCATTTT. It specifies CSKHQGVGQPQHF.

This clone occurred many times. J is TRBJ1-1 and V is TRBV20-1, with D possibly matching TRBD1 (5 bases). CDR3 length equals 15 residues. V was cut by 5 bases and J by 0 bases, with 16 bases left in between. In germline, CDR1 is DFQATT, CDR2 SNEGSKA (reference sequence). CDR3 nucleotides: TGCAGTGCTCCACCCGGTGCAGGGCTGAACACTGAAGCTTTCTTT. Encoded protein: CSAPPGAGLNTEAFF.

The table lists this clone with many counts. The chain has TRBV7-4 and TRBJ2-7; D may correspond to TRBD1 or TRBD2 (5 bases each). This CDR3 is built from 20 residues. The germline V gene has CDR1 SGHVT and CDR2 SQSDAQ. V gave up 0 bases and J gave up 1 base, with 25 bases separating them. The CDR3 here is CASSLARAGLVRITSYEQYF. CDR3 coding DNA: TGTGCCAGCAGCTTAGCGAGGGCAGGGCTCGTAAGGATAACGTCCTACGAGCAGTACTTC.

This clone showed up many times. The V call is TRBV6-1, the J call TRBJ2-7; D is uncertain. V was trimmed by 4 bases and J by 4 bases, leaving 17 bases between them. The germline CDR1 and CDR2 sequences are MNHNS and SASEGT. The CDR3 length is 15 residues. The CDR3, as DNA: TGTGCCAGCAGTGGTCAGTCGCCTCCGCCTTACGAGCAGTACTTC. It codes for CASSGQSPPPYEQYF.

In this sample, this clone turned up many times. This chain uses TRBV5-1 with TRBJ2-2; TRBD2 agrees at 10 bases. Germline V lookup: CDR1 SGHRS, CDR2 YFSETQ. J gave up 6 bases and V 5 bases, and 13 bases lay outside the gene matches. The CDR3 extends over 17 amino acids. The DNA of the CDR3 is TGCGCCAGCAGTTTTCTAGCGGGAGATATGAAATCCGGGGAGCTGTTTTTT. This translates into CASSFLAGDMKSGELFF.

This clone was observed a handful of times. V usage is TRBV28 and J usage is TRBJ1-1; TRBD1 matches at 7 bases. The V gene end was trimmed by 3 bases and the J gene end by 12 bases; junction bases not matched to a gene: 16. The CDR3 sequence is 15 residues long. Germline lookup yields CDR1 MDHEN and CDR2 SYDVKM. In nucleotides, the CDR3 is TGTGCCAGCAGTTTGTCGGACGGAGGGGGCACTGGATCTTTCTTT. It encodes CASSLSDGGGTGSFF.

This clone was seen a handful of times. This may arise from a read error, as a much more abundant clone is one base away. V usage is TRBV6-4 and J usage is TRBJ2-2; weak D call: TRBD2 (5 bases). This CDR3 is built from 14 residues. From germline, CDR1 is MRHNA and CDR2 SNTAGT. V was clipped by 7 bases and J by 0 bases, with 9 bases between them. The CDR3 DNA sequence: TGTGCCAGCATCCGGGGTCCGAACACCGGGGAGCTGTTTTTT. Protein sequence: CASIRGPNTGELFF.

This clone has at least ten counts. The chain recombines TRBV2 with TRBJ2-3; TRBD1 aligns across 10 bases. The CDR3 has 15 amino acids. Germline CDR1 and CDR2: SNHLY and FYNNEI. Trimming took 5 bases from V and 5 from J; bases not matched to a gene: 7. The CDR3 DNA reads as TGTGCCAGCAGTTGGACAGGGGGACAAAGAGATACGCAGTATTTT. Encoded protein: CASSWTGGQRDTQYF.

In this sample, this clone turned up a few times. The V gene is TRBV5-6, the J gene TRBJ1-1; possibly TRBD1 for D (5 bases). CDR3 length: 14 residues. Germline loops: CDR1 SGHDT, CDR2 YYEEEE. With 2 bases removed from V and 6 bases from J, the gap between germline ends came to 14 bases. DNA of the CDR3: TGTGCCAGCAGCTTTGGGACCTCTATGGCTGAAGCTTTCTTT. This sequence encodes CASSFGTSMAEAFF.

This clone was seen a few times. This may stem from a read error, because a much larger clone lies one nucleotide away. The chain is built from TRBV19 and TRBJ2-1; D is uncertain. CDR1 LNHDA and CDR2 SQIVND come from the germline V gene (reference sequence). Trimming left V 3 bases short and J 6 bases short, with 15 bases between. CDR3 length: 15 amino acids. The CDR3 sequence: CASSIWCPISNEQFF. DNA of the CDR3: TGTGCCAGTAGTATCTGGTGCCCCATATCCAATGAGCAGTTCTTC.

This clone was recorded at least ten times. The chain is built from TRBV10-2 and TRBJ1-1; tentatively, D is TRBD1 (5 bases). The CDR3 is 17 amino acids. Germline loops: CDR1 WSHSY, CDR2 SAAADI. V gave up 3 bases and J gave up 1 base, with 18 bases separating them. The CDR3 spells CASSDPRGSQGNTEAFF. In nucleotides, the CDR3 is TGCGCCAGCAGTGACCCCCGGGGGTCCCAAGGGAACACTGAAGCTTTCTTT.

With respect to this clone: The junction departs from the called germline gene at one end, perhaps through a read error. The chain has TRBV5-1 and TRBJ2-3, with 14 positions matching TRBD2. Germline V gives CDR1 SGHRS, CDR2 YFSETQ. The CDR3 has 17 residues. CDR3 bases: TGCTCCAGCAGCTTAGGACTAGCGGGAGGAAGGTCGGATACGCAGTATTTT. It codes for CSSSLGLAGGRSDTQYF.

Concerning this clone itself: This could be a read error, since a much larger clone is one nucleotide away. CDR3 amino acids: CASRLKGRGDTQYF. In DNA form, the CDR3 reads TGTGCCAGCAGATTAAAGGGGCGGGGGGATACGCAGTATTTT. The rearrangement joins TRBV7-9 to TRBJ2-3; 7 bases are a match to TRBD2. With 6 bases clipped from V and 6 bases from J, the junction kept 9 bases outside the gene matches. The CDR3 is made up of 14 amino acids. Germline values: CDR1 SEHNR, CDR2 FQNEAQ (reference sequence).

This clone was found a few times. At one end the junction does not follow the germline gene, possibly because of a read error. This chain links TRBV5-1 with TRBJ2-7, with TRBD2 matching 13 bases. Germline values: CDR1 SGHRS, CDR2 YFSETQ. The CDR3 is 16 residues long. Here the CDR3 reads CASSDLLAGGPWEQYF. Here the CDR3 DNA reads TGCGCGAGCAGCGACCTACTAGCGGGAGGGCCGTGGGAGCAGTACTTC.

The CDR3 DNA reads TGCGCCAGCAGCATCCCCTATGACATCTACGAGCAGTACTTC. It is translated as CASSIPYDIYEQYF. The chain links TRBV5-1 to TRBJ2-7; no reliable D call. This CDR3 is built from 14 residues. Germline CDR1 and CDR2: SGHRS and YFSETQ. V lost 4 bases, J lost 3 bases, and 14 bases lay in between. Full variable domain (rest looked up from reference TRBV5-1 and TRBJ2-7): KAGVTQTPRYLIKTRGQQVTLSCSPISGHRSVSWYQQTPGQGLQFLFEYFSETQRNKGNFPGRFSGRQFSNSRSEMNVSTLELGDSALYLCASSIPYDIYEQYFGPGTRLTVT.

This clone was counted ten times or more. The CDR3 DNA is TGTGCCAGCTCGCCCGGGACTACCTCCTACGAGCAGTACTTC. Residues: CASSPGTTSYEQYF. The chain recombines TRBV18 with TRBJ2-7, with 7 positions matching TRBD2. The CDR3 length is 14 residues. Germline V gives CDR1 KGHSH, CDR2 LQKENI. V trimming: 6 bases; J trimming: 0 bases; junction bases outside the gene matches: 5.

This clone has ten or more counts. The CDR3 reads CASTSLTSGSGTGELFF. CDR3 coding DNA: TGTGCCAGTACGAGCCTGACTAGCGGGAGTGGAACCGGGGAGCTGTTTTTT. The rearrangement links TRBV19 to TRBJ2-2; 12 bases match TRBD2. Germline V gene sequence: CDR1 LNHDA, CDR2 SQIVND (reference sequence). After removal of 7 bases from V and 5 bases from J, the junction contained 11 bases not matched to a gene. The length of the CDR3 is 17 residues.

This clone was observed a handful of times. This could be a read error, since a much larger clone is one nucleotide away. This chain uses TRBV27 with TRBJ2-1, with TRBD2 matching 9 bases. Germline V lookup: CDR1 MNHEY, CDR2 SMNVEV (reference sequence). The trim removed 5 bases at V and 4 bases at J, leaving 6 bases unmatched. This CDR3 spans 15 amino acids. DNA of the CDR3: TGTGCCAGCAGTGTCCTAGCGGGATCTTACAATGAGCAGTTCTTC. Protein: CASSVLAGSYNEQFF.

As regards this clone: A much larger clone is a single base away; this may be a read error. The chain joins TRBV9 to TRBJ2-5; possibly TRBD1 for D (6 bases). Trimming shortened V by 4 bases and J by 5 bases, and 21 bases separated the two germline ends. Germline V gene data show CDR1 as SGDLS and CDR2 as YYNGEE. The CDR3 is made up of 16 amino acids. The CDR3 region has the DNA TGTGCCAGCAGCCCCCCCCAACAGGGTAGCGTGGAGACCCAGTACTTC. This codes for CASSPPQQGSVETQYF.

This clone has a count of ten or more. A much larger clone lies one base from this, so it may be a read error. The CDR3 protein is CASSQSTANYGYAF. DNA of the CDR3: TGTGCCAGCAGCCAGTCGACAGCTAACTATGGCTACGCCTTC. The chain is built from TRBV5-4 and TRBJ1-2, with D tentatively TRBD1 (5 bases). The CDR3 loop spans 14 amino acids. The germline CDR1 and CDR2 sequences are SGHNT and YYREEE (reference sequence).